This T cell receptor (beta chain) was obtained from a study of shared clonotypes between healthy human individuals. This CDR3 comprises 17 residues. Germline V gene sequence: CDR1 SGHAT, CDR2 FQNNGV. V lost 1 base and J 5 bases, leaving 19 bases between the germline ends. Naive CD8 cells lacked CD45RO, underwent positive selection for CCR7 and left out terminally differentiated effector memory CD45RA+ cells. Method: immunoSEQ multiplex PCR; TCRdb's copy keeps in-frame clones and lacks some. The sample yields about 680,000 clones, around 90% seen once. The sample comprised naive CD8+ T cells sorted from blood. The origin of this receptor is a man aged 30 to 39 in good health. V is TRBV11-2 and J is TRBJ2-3; the D call may be TRBD1 or TRBD2 (5 bases each). The CDR3 DNA reads as TGTGCCAGCAGCTTAGCGGGGCCGCTTGAATTCGGAGATACGCAGTATTTT. As protein: CASSLAGPLEFGDTQYF.